This T cell receptor (beta chain) originates from a study of cytotoxic CD8 clonotypes in ibrutinib-treated CLL. TCRdb's copy holds only in-frame clones and misses some; the assay was immunoSEQ multiplex PCR. The sample holds fewer than 75,000 clones, roughly 71% seen once. The germline gives CDR1 SNHLY, CDR2 FYNNEI. V was shortened by 8 bases and J by 5 bases, with 18 bases between the two germline ends. This CDR3 comprises 14 residues. Here the sequenced sample was PBMCs, taken after 12 months of ibrutinib treatment. This clonotype originated in a human donor with chronic lymphocytic leukemia. J is TRBJ2-5 and V is TRBV2; weak D call: TRBD2 (6 bases). The CDR3: CASDAERAGETQYF. In nucleotides, the CDR3 is TGTGCCAGCGACGCGGAAAGGGCGGGGGAGACCCAGTACTTC.